This TCR beta chain stems from a study of T cell changes during pregnancy in multiple sclerosis. V shed 6 bases, J shed 3 bases, and the junction held 7 bases outside the gene matches. CDR3 size: 15 residues. From germline, CDR1 is SGHDN and CDR2 FVKESK. Generated by immunoSEQ multiplex PCR, the TCRdb table keeps only in-frame clones and is missing some. The data contain over 80,000 clones, less than 95% of them singletons. This sequence joins TRBV14 and TRBJ2-7, with 11 bases matching TRBD2. This sequence originates from a female donor in good health, enrolled as a control in a pregnancy study. Sequenced material: peripheral blood, taken in the second trimester of pregnancy. CDR3 residues: CASSPRLAGSYEQYF. CDR3 DNA sequence: TGTGCCAGCAGTCCGAGACTAGCGGGAAGCTACGAGCAGTACTTC.